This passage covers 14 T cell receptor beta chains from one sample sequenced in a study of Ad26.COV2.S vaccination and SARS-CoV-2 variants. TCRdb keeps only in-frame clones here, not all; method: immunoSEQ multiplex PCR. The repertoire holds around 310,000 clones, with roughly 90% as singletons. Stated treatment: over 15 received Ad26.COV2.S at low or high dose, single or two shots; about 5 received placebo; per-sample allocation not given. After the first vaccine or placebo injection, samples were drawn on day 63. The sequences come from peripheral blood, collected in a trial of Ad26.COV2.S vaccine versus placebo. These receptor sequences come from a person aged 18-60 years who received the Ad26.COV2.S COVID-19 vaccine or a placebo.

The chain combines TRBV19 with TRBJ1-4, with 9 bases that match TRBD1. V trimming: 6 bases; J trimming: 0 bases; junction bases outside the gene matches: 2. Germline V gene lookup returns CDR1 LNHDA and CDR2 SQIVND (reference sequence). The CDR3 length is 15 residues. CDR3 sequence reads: CASRRQGATNEKLFF. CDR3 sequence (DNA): TGTGCCAGTAGGCGACAGGGGGCAACTAATGAAAAACTGTTTTTT.

The DNA of the CDR3 is TGTGCCAGCAGCTTTGCGACCCTACTAGCTAACACTGAAGCTTTCTTT. Residues: CASSFATLLANTEAFF. This chain uses TRBV5-8 with TRBJ1-1; D is unclear. CDR1 is SGHTS and CDR2 is YDEGEE in the germline V gene. V was clipped by 2 bases and J by 2 bases, with 16 bases between them. The CDR3 covers 16 residues.

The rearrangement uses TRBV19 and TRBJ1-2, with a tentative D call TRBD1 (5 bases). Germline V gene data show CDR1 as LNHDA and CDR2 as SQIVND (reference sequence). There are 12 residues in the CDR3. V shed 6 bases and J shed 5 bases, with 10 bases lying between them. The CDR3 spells CASSQTVYGYTF. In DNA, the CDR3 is TGTGCCAGTAGCCAGACAGTTTATGGCTACACCTTC.

The CDR3 nucleotides are TGCGCCAGCAGCTTGACAGCGCCTTATGACACTGAAGCTTTCTTT. It yields the protein CASSLTAPYDTEAFF. The chain employs TRBV5-1 and TRBJ1-1; D not resolved. The CDR3 totals 15 residues. Trimming stripped 1 base from V and 3 bases from J, with 13 bases between. Germline CDR1 is SGHRS and CDR2 is YFSETQ.

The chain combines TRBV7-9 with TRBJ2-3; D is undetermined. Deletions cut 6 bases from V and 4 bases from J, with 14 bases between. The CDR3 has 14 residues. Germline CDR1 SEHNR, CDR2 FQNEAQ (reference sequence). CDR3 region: CASRRQAWADTQYF. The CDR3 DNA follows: TGTGCCAGCAGGAGACAAGCCTGGGCAGATACGCAGTATTTT.

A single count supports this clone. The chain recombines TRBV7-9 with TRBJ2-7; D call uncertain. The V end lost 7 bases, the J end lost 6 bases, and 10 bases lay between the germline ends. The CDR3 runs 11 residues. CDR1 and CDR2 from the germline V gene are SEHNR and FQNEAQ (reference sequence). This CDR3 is CASTILSEQYF. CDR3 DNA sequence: TGTGCCAGCACCATTTTAAGCGAGCAGTACTTC.

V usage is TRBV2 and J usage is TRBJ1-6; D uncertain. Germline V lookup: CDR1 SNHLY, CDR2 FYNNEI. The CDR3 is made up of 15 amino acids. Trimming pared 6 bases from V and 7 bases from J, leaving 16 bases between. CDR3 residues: CASRVSETPNSPLHF. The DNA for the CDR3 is TGTGCCAGCAGGGTGTCCGAGACACCCAATTCACCCCTCCACTTT.

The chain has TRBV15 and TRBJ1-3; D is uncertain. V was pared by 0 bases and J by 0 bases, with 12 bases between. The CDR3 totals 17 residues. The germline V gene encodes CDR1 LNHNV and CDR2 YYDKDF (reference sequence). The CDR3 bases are TGTGCCACCAGCAGAGAGATACCGCCCTCCTCTGGAAACACCATATATTTT. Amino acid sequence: CATSREIPPSSGNTIYF.

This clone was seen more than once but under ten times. CDR3 DNA: TGTGCCAGTAGTGACCTCAATCAGCCCCAGCATTTT. Residues: CASSDLNQPQHF. The chain has TRBV19 and TRBJ1-5; the D is unclear. The CDR3 runs to 12 residues. CDR1 and CDR2 (germline): LNHDA, SQIVND (reference sequence). Trimming pared 5 bases from V and 3 bases from J, leaving 5 bases between.

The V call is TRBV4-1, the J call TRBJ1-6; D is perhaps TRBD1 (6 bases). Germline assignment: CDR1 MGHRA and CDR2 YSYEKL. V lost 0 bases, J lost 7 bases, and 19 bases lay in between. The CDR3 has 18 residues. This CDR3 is CASSQEILKQGPNSPLHF. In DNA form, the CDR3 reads TGCGCCAGCAGCCAAGAAATCCTAAAACAGGGACCGAATTCACCCCTCCACTTT.

The CDR3 loop is CATSAGRGGGNTIYF. The CDR3 DNA sequence: TGTGCCACCTCTGCAGGCAGGGGCGGGGGAAACACCATATATTTT. The chain employs TRBV19 and TRBJ1-3, with a tentative D call TRBD1 (6 bases). The CDR3 extends over 15 amino acids. Trimming cost V 10 bases and J 4 bases, with 20 bases left between them. The germline V gene encodes CDR1 LNHDA and CDR2 SQIVND (reference sequence).

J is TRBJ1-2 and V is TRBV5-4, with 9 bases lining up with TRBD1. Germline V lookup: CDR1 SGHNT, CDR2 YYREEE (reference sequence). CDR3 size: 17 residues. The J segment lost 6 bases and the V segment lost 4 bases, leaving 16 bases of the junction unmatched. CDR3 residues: CASSRTTGGSVLHGYTF. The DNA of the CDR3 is TGTGCCAGCAGCCGCACAACAGGGGGCTCGGTATTGCATGGCTACACCTTC.

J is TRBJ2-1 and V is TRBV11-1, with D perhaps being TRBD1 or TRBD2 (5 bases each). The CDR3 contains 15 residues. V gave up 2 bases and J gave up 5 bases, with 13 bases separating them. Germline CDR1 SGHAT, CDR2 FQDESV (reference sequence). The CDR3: CASSLRGTQNNEQFF. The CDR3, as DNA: TGTGCCAGCAGCTTAAGAGGGACGCAAAACAATGAGCAGTTCTTC.

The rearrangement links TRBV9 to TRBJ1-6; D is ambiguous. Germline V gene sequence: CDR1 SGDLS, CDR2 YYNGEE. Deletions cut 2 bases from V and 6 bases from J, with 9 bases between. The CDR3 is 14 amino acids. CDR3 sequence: CASSVEPFNSPLHF. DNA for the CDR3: TGTGCCAGCAGCGTCGAGCCATTTAATTCACCCCTCCACTTT. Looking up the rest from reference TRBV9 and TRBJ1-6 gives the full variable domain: DSGVTQTPKHLITATGQRVTLRCSPRSGDLSVYWYQQSLDQGLQFLIQYYNGEERAKGNILERFSAQQFPDLHSELNLSSLELGDSALYFCASSVEPFNSPLHFGNGTRLTVT.